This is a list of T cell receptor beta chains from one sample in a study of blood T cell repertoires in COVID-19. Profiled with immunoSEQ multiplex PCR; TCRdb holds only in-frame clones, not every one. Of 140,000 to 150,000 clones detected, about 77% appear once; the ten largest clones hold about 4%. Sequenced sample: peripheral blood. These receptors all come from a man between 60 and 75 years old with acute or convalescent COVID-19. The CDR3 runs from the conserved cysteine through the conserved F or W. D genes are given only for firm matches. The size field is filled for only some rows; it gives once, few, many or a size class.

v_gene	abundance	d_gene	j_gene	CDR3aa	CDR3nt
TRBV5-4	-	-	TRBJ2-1	CASSLDSSSYNEQFF	TGTGCCAGCAGCTTGGACTCGAGCTCCTACAATGAGCAGTTCTTC
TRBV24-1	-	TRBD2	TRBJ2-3	CATSEGGRALDTQYF	TGTGCCACCAGTGAGGGCGGGAGGGCCCTGGATACGCAGTATTTT
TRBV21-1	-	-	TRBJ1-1	CASADPGQGNPSANTEAFF	TGTGCCAGCGCTGACCCGGGACAGGGGAATCCATCGGCGAACACTGAAGCTTTCTTT
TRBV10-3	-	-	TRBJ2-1	CAIREPTVYNEQFF	TGTGCCATCAGAGAACCGACAGTCTACAATGAGCAGTTCTTC
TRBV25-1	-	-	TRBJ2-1	CASSEQQGAYNEQFF	TGTGCCAGCAGTGAACAACAGGGCGCCTACAATGAGCAGTTCTTC
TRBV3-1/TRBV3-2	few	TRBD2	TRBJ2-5	CASSSTSGGRQETQYF	TGTGCCAGCAGCTCGACTAGCGGGGGGCGCCAAGAGACCCAGTACTTC
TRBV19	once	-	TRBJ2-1	CASSTLTRTDEQFF	TGTGCCAGTAGTACACTGACTAGGACCGATGAGCAGTTCTTC
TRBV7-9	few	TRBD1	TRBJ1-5	CASSGTGNQPQHF	TGTGCCAGCAGCGGGACAGGCAATCAGCCCCAGCATTTT
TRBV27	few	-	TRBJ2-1	CASSLFVLSGGNEQFF	TGTGCCAGCAGTTTATTTGTCCTTAGCGGCGGCAATGAGCAGTTCTTC
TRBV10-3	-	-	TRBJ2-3	CAISLGQTTDTQYF	TGTGCCATCAGCCTCGGACAGACTACAGATACGCAGTATTTT
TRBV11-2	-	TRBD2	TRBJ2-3	CASSQGLAESFTDTQYF	TGTGCCAGCAGCCAGGGACTAGCGGAAAGTTTCACAGATACGCAGTATTTT